The present T cell receptor beta chain was sequenced within a study of monozygotic twins with inflammatory bowel disease. The CDR3 sequence is 13 residues long. Germline V gene data show CDR1 as LNHNV and CDR2 as YYDKDF (reference sequence). General study findings and limits: Patients with IBD had less TCRbeta diversity (inverse Simpson) than their healthy co-twins.

In the case of this clonotype: Its antigen remains unknown.

The template-switching step introduced UMIs that carried a 6-nucleotide sample barcode. TCRdb reprocessed the 5' RACE reads and stores each CDR3 protein as one record, lacking DNA. The sample has 200,000 to 250,000 distinct CDR3 sequences. The chain links TRBV15 to TRBJ2-2. The sequence was obtained from a human donor with ulcerative colitis or Crohn's disease, or a healthy co-twin of an affected twin (not recorded which). Sequences were obtained from blood. CDR3 in amino acids: CATSRDIAGELFF.